The entry below describes one T cell receptor beta chain. The antigen remains undetermined. The data were taken from a study of vaccination effects on CD4 cells after COVID-19. The study's findings and limits: Vaccine-induced clones in healthy vaccinees cross-reacted with common cold coronaviruses in only 1 of 255 cases.

V was pared by 3 bases and J by 2 bases, with 13 bases between. The CDR3 loop spans 14 amino acids. Germline V gene data show CDR1 as DFQATT and CDR2 as SNEGSKA (reference sequence). Generated by immunoSEQ multiplex PCR, the TCRdb table keeps only in-frame clones and is missing some. The sample holds about 14,000 clones, approximately 68% seen once. Using viral peptide pools, the ViraFEST assay grew out antigen-specific CD4+ T cells prior to sequencing. It was after around 10 days of culture that CD4+ T cells were isolated. Subjects were given two BNT162b2 or mRNA-1273 vaccine doses. Cultures got half-medium changes with IL-2 on days 3 and 7.

The TCR originated in a human donor who received a COVID-19 vaccine. The material sequenced was CD4+ T cells from PBMCs cultured with SARS-CoV-2 spike peptides, taken after COVID-19 vaccination. This sequence joins TRBV20-1 and TRBJ1-2, with D possibly being TRBD1 (6 bases). DNA for the CDR3: TGCAGTGCTAGTCCCCGGACAGTCAACTATGGCTACACCTTC. Residues: CSASPRTVNYGYTF.